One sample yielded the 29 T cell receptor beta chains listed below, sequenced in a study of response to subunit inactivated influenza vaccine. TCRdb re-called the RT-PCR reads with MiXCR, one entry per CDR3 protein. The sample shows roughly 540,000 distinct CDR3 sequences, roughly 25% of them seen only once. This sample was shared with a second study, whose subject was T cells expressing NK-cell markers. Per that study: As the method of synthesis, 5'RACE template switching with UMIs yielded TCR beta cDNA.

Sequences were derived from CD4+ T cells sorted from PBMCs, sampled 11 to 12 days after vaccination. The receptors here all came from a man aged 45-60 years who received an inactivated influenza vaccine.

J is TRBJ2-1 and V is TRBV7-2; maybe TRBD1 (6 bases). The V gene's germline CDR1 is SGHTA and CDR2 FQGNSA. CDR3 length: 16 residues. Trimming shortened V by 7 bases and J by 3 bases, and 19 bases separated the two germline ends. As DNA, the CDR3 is TGTGCCAGCATCCTCCGGTCTGGGGGACACTACAATGAGCAGTTCTTC. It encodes CASILRSGGHYNEQFF.

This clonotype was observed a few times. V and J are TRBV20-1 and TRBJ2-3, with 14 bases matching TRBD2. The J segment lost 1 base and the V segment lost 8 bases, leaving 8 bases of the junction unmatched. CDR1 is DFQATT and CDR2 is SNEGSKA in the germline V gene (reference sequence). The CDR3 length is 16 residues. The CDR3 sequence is CSLGTSGRVGTDTQYF. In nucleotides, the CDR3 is TGCAGTTTGGGGACTAGCGGGAGAGTTGGCACAGATACGCAGTATTTT.

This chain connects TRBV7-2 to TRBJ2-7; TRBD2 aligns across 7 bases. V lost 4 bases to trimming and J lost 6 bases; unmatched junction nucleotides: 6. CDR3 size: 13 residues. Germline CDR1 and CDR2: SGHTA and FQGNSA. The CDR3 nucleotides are TGTGCCAGCAGCTCCCGACTAGCTTCCGAGCAGTACTTC. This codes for CASSSRLASEQYF.

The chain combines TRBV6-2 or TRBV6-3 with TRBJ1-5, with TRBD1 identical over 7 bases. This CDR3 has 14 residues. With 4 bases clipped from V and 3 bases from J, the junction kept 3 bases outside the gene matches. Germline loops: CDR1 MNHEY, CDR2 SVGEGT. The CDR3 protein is CASSWDSANQPQHF. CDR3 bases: TGTGCCAGCAGTTGGGACAGTGCCAATCAGCCCCAGCATTTT.

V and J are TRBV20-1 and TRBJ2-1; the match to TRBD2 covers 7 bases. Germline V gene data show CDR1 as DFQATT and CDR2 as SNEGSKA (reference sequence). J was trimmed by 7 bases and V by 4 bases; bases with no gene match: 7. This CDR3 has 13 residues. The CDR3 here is CSAKAGSVNEQFF. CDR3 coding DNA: TGCAGTGCTAAAGCGGGGAGCGTAAATGAGCAGTTCTTC.

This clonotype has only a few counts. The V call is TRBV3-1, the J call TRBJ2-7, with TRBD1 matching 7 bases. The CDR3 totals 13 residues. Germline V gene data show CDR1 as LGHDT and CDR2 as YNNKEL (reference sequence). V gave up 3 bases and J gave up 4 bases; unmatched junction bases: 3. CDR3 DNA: TGTGCCAGCAGCCACAGGACAGGTTACGAGCAGTACTTC. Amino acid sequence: CASSHRTGYEQYF.

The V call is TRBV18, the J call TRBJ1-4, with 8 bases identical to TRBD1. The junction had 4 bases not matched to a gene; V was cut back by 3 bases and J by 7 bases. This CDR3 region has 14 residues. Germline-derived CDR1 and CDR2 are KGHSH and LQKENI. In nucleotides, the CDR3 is TGTGCCAGCTCACCGACAGGGGACGGTGAAAAACTGTTTTTT. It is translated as CASSPTGDGEKLFF.

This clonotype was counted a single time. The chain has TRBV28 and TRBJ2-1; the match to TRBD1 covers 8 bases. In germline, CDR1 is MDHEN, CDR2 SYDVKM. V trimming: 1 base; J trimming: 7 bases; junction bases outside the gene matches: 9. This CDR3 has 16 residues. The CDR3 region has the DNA TGTGCCAGCAGTTTATATCGGGCAGGGGGCGGGAATGAGCAGTTCTTC. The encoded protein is CASSLYRAGGGNEQFF. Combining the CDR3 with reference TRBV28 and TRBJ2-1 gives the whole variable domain DVKVTQSSRYLVKRTGEKVFLECVQDMDHENMFWYRQDPGLGLRLIYFSYDVKMKEKGDIPEGYSVSREKKERFSLILESASTNQTSMYLCASSLYRAGGGNEQFFGPGTRLTVL.

CDR3 sequence: CASSKDRVQETQYF. CDR3 in DNA: TGTGCCAGCAGCAAGGACAGGGTCCAAGAGACCCAGTACTTC. The chain couples TRBV9 to TRBJ2-5; 8 nucleotides agree with TRBD1. This CDR3 comprises 14 residues. V shed 4 bases and J 1 base; nucleotides not matched to a gene: 3. The V gene's germline CDR1 is SGDLS and CDR2 YYNGEE.

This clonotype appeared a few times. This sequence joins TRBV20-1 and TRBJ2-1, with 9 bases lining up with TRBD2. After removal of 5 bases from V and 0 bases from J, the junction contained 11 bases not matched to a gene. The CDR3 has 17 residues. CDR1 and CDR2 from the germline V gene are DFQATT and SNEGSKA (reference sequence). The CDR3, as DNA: TGCAGTGCTCTTAGCGGGAGTGGTGTTGGCTCCTACAATGAGCAGTTCTTC. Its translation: CSALSGSGVGSYNEQFF.

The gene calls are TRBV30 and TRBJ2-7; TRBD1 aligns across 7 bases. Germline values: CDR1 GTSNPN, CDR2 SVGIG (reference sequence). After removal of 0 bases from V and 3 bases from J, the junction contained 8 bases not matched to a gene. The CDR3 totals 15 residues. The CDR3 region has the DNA TGTGCCTGGAGTGTACTCGGGACAGAGTACTACGAGCAGTACTTC. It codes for CAWSVLGTEYYEQYF.

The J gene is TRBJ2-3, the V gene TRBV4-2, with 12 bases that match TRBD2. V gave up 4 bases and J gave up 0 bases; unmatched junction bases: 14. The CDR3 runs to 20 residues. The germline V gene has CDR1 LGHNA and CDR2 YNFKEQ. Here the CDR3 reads CASSLAQGLAGGPSTDTQYF. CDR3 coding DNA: TGTGCCAGCAGCCTTGCTCAAGGGCTAGCGGGAGGGCCTAGCACAGATACGCAGTATTTT.

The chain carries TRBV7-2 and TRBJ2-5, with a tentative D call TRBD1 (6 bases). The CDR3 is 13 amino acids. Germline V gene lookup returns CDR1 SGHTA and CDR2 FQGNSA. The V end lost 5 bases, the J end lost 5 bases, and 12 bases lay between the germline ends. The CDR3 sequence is CASSLQQGETQYF. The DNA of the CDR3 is TGTGCCAGCAGCCTCCAACAGGGTGAGACCCAGTACTTC.

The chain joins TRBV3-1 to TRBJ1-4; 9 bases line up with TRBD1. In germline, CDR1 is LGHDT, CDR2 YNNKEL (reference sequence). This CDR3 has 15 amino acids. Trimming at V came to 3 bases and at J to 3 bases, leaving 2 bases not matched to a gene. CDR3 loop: CASSQGQGANEKLFF. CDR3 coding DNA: TGTGCCAGCAGCCAGGGACAGGGCGCTAATGAAAAACTGTTTTTT.

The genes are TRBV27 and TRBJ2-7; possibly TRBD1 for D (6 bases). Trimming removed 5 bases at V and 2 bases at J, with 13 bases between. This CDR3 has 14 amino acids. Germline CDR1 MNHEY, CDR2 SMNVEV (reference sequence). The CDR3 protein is CASSPIGQPYEQYF. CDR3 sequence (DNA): TGTGCCAGCAGTCCCATAGGACAGCCCTACGAGCAGTACTTC.

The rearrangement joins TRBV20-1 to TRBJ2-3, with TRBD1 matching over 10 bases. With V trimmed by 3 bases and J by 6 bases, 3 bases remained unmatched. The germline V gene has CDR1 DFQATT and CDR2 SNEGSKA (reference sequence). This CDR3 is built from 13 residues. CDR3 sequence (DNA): TGCAGTGCTAGGGGACAGGGGTCGGATACGCAGTATTTT. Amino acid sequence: CSARGQGSDTQYF.

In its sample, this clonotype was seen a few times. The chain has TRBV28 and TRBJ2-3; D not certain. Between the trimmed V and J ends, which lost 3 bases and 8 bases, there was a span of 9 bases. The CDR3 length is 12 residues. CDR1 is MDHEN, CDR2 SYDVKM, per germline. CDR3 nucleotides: TGTGCCAGCAGTTTGGGTTACCCTACGCAGTATTTT. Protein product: CASSLGYPTQYF.

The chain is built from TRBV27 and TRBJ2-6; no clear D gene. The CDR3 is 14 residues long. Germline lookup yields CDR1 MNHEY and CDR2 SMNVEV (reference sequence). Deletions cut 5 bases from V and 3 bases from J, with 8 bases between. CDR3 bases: TGTGCCAGCAGTGCCACTCTTGGGGCCAACGTCCTGACTTTC. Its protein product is CASSATLGANVLTF.

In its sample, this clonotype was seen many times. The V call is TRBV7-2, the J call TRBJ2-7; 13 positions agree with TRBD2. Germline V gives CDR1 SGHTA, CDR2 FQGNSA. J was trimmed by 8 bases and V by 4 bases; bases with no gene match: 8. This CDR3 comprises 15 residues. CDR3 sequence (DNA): TGTGCCAGCAGCTCTCCGGGACTAGCGGGGTCTCAGCAGTACTTC. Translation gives CASSSPGLAGSQQYF. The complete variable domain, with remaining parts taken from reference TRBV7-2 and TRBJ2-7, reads GAGVSQSPSNKVTEKGKDVELRCDPISGHTALYWYRQSLGQGLEFLIYFQGNSAPDKSGLPSDRFSAERTGGSVSTLTIQRTQQEDSAVYLCASSSPGLAGSQQYFGPGTRLTVT.

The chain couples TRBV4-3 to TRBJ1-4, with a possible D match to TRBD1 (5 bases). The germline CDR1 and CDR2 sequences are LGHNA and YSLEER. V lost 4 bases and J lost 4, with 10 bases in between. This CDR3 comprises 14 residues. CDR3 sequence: CASSPTVFNEKLFF. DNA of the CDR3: TGCGCCAGCAGCCCGACAGTTTTTAATGAAAAACTGTTTTTT.

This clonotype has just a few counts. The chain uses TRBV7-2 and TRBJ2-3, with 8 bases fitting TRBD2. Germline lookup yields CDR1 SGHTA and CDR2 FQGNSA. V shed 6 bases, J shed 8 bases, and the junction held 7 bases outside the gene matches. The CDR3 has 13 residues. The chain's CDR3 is CASRTTSVTTQYF. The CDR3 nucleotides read TGTGCCAGCAGAACGACTAGCGTAACTACGCAGTATTTT.

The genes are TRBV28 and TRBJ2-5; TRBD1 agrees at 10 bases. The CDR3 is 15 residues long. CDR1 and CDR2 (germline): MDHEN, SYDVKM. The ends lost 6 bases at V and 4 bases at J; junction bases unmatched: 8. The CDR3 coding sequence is TGTGCCAGCAGCTCCGACAGGGGGCTACGAGAGACCCAGTACTTC. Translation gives CASSSDRGLRETQYF.

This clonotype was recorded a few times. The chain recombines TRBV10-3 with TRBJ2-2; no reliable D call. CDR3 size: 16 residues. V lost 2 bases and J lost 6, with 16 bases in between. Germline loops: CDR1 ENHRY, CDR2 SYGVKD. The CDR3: CAISEKELIISGELFF. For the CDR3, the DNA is TGTGCCATCAGTGAGAAAGAACTAATAATCTCCGGGGAGCTGTTTTTT.

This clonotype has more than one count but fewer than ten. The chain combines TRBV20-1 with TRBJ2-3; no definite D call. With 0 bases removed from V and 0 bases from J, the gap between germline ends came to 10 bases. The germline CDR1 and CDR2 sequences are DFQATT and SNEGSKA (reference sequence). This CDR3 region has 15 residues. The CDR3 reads CSARDTTPSTDTQYF. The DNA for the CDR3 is TGCAGTGCTAGAGATACTACCCCCAGCACAGATACGCAGTATTTT.

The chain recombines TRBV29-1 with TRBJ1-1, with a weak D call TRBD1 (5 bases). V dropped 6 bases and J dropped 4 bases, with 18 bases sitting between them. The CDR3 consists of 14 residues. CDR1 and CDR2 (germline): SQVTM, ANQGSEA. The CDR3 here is CSVVPSRRGTEAFF. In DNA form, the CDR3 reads TGCAGCGTAGTACCGTCCCGGAGGGGCACTGAAGCTTTCTTT.

Written as DNA, the CDR3 is TGTGCCAGCAGGATGGGGCTTTCCACTGAAGCTTTCTTT. It specifies CASRMGLSTEAFF. The chain has TRBV6-1 and TRBJ1-1; the D gene is possibly TRBD1 (5 bases). Deletions cut 6 bases from V and 4 bases from J, with 12 bases between. CDR3 length: 13 residues. Germline-derived CDR1 and CDR2 are MNHNS and SASEGT.

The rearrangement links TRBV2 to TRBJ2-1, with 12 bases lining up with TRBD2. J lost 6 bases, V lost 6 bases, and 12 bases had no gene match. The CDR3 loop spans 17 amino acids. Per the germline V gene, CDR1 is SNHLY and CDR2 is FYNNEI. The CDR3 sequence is CASRPLAGGPAGNEQFF. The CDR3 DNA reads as TGTGCCAGCAGGCCTCTAGCGGGAGGGCCAGCGGGCAATGAGCAGTTCTTC.

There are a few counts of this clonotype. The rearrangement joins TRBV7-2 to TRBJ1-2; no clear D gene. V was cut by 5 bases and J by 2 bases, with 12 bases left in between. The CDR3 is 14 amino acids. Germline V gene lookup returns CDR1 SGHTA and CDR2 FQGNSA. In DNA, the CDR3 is TGTGCCAGCAGCACTGTCGACGGGAACTATGGCTACACCTTC. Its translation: CASSTVDGNYGYTF.

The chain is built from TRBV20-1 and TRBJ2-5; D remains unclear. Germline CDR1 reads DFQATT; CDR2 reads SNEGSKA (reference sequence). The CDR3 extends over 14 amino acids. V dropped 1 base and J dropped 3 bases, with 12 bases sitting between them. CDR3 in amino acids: CSARGGRRKETQYF. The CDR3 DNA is TGCAGTGCTAGAGGAGGTCGAAGGAAAGAGACCCAGTACTTC.